Sequencing of this TCR beta chain was carried out in a study of CXCR3-negative and CXCR3-positive naive CD8 T cells. Using triplicate sorts, 250,000 to 350,000 cells were collected each time from every CD8+ T cell subset. Study-wide points: The study found more hydrophobic TRB CDR3s in CXCR3-positive naive cells than in CXCR3-negative naive cells.

Details on this clonotype: Its antigen remains unidentified.

Libraries of TRB cDNA were made by 5' RACE and carried UMIs. TCRdb reprocessed the 5' RACE reads and stores each CDR3 protein as one record, lacking DNA. Its clone listing holds under 150,000 distinct CDR3 sequences. The germline gives CDR1 MNHEY, CDR2 SVGAGI. CDR3 size: 15 residues. V is TRBV6-5 and J is TRBJ2-7; without DNA, the TCRdb call of TRBD1 cannot be checked. This receptor was identified in a human donor in good health. Some clones in this sample may be carry-over from other donors' samples. Sequencing input: naive CXCR3+ CD8+ T cells from blood. Subset meaning: CD45RO-CCR7+CD27+CD95- naive CD8+ T cells expressing CXCR3 (TNR3+). The CDR3 sequence: CASSLAGTGIYEQYF.